This T cell receptor beta chain was recorded in a study of T cell responses to AZD1222 COVID-19 vaccine. There are 14 residues in the CDR3. Between the trimmed V and J ends, which lost 4 bases and 5 bases, there was a span of 13 bases. CDR1 and CDR2 (germline): SGHNT, YYREEE (reference sequence). Findings and limits, study-wide: Nearly half of spike-specific TCRs reportedly target unmutated variant regions.

Profiled with immunoSEQ multiplex PCR; TCRdb holds only in-frame clones, not every one. The table includes 150,000 to 170,000 clones, 88% detected once. Points on this clone: The target antigen is unknown.

The TCR was taken from an adult in good health. The material was peripheral blood, obtained on day 0 of AZD1222 vaccination. The rearrangement joins TRBV5-4 to TRBJ1-5; a possible D gene is TRBD1 (5 bases). CDR3 nucleotide sequence: TGTGCCAGCAGCGCAAAGGGGTCGGATCAGCCCCAGCATTTT. It encodes CASSAKGSDQPQHF.